This T cell receptor (beta chain) was identified in a study of T cell responses to AZD1222 COVID-19 vaccine. Overall study results and limits: Vaccination with two AZD1222 doses was followed by a rise in Spike-specific TCR breadth and depth. Baseline serology detected seropositivity in only six or seven AZD1222 recipients.

The repertoire was sequenced with immunoSEQ multiplex PCR; TCRdb's copy has only in-frame clones and lacks some. The profile shows roughly 190,000 clones, approximately 90% of them singletons. With regard to this clone: Its antigen is still unknown.

CDR3 length: 15 amino acids. Germline CDR1 is MNHNS and CDR2 is SASEGT. The V segment lost 3 bases and the J segment 1 base; nucleotides outside the gene matches: 6. This clonotype was obtained from an adult who received the MenACWY meningococcal vaccine as a control. The source material was peripheral blood, sampled 28 days after the second dose of the MenACWY control vaccine. The V gene is TRBV6-1, the J gene TRBJ2-7, with 7 bases lining up with TRBD2. The CDR3 nucleotides are TGTGCCAGCAGTGACGTTGGGGGGGATTCCTACGAGCAGTACTTC. It encodes CASSDVGGDSYEQYF.